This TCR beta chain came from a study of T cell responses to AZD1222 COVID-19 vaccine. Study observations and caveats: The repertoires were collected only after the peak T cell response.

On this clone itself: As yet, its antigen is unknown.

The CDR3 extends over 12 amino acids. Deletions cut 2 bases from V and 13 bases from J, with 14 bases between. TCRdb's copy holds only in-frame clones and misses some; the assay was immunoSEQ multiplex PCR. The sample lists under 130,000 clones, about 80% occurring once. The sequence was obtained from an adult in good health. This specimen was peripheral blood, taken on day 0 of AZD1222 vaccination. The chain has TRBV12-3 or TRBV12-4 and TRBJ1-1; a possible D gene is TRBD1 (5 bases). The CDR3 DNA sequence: TGTGCCAGCAGTTTACTGGGGGATATCGGTTTCTTT. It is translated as CASSLLGDIGFF.